These 22 T cell receptor beta chains were sequenced from one sample in a study of blood T cells in healthy people across ages. PCR was performed a second time for about 6 to 12 cycles using a sample-barcoded 5' primer and a J-beta primer mix. MiXCR, run by TCRdb on the 5' RACE reads, gives a single entry per CDR3 protein. The sample contains over 700,000 distinct CDR3 sequences, about 55% of which appear only once. Input material: blood. The receptors shown here come from a man older than 75 in good health.

V gene TRBV7-3 combines with J gene TRBJ2-5; 10 nucleotides line up with TRBD1. With 5 bases clipped from V and 4 bases from J, the junction kept 4 bases outside the gene matches. Per the germline V gene, CDR1 is SGHTA and CDR2 is FQGTGA. This CDR3 spans 14 amino acids. CDR3 sequence (DNA): TGTGCCAGCAGCCAGACAGGGGGCCGAGAGACCCAGTACTTC. Translating it yields CASSQTGGRETQYF.

The V gene is TRBV27, the J gene TRBJ2-1, with TRBD2 matching over 8 bases. V shed 3 bases, J shed 0 bases, and the junction held 1 base outside the gene matches. This CDR3 spans 15 amino acids. Germline-derived CDR1 and CDR2 are MNHEY and SMNVEV (reference sequence). This chain's CDR3 is CASSFSGISYNEQFF. In DNA form, the CDR3 reads TGTGCCAGCAGTTTTAGCGGGATCTCCTACAATGAGCAGTTCTTC.

The CDR3 nucleotides are TGTGCCAGCACCCGGCGGGTAGGCTGCGAGCAGTACTTC. It specifies CASTRRVGCEQYF. V usage is TRBV6-6 and J usage is TRBJ2-7; possible D gene TRBD2, 5 bases. The V and J ends lost 7 bases and 6 bases respectively, with 16 bases between them. CDR3 size: 13 residues. From germline, CDR1 is MNHNY and CDR2 SVGAGI (reference sequence).

This chain uses TRBV5-1 with TRBJ2-1; 10 bases map to TRBD2. With V trimmed by 5 bases and J by 5 bases, 7 bases remained unmatched. Per germline, CDR1 SGHRS and CDR2 YFSETQ. There are 15 residues in the CDR3. The CDR3 nucleotides read TGCGCCAGCAGAAACGGACTAGCGGATAACAATGAGCAGTTCTTC. Its translation: CASRNGLADNNEQFF.

There are a few counts of this clonotype. The CDR3 loop is CASSPRQGDGNQPQHF. CDR3 DNA: TGTGCCAGCAGCCCCCGACAGGGGGATGGCAATCAGCCCCAGCATTTT. The chain uses TRBV28 and TRBJ1-5, with 9 bases aligning to TRBD1. V dropped 6 bases and J dropped 2; count of bases not matched to a gene: 8. Germline CDR1 is MDHEN and CDR2 is SYDVKM. The CDR3 totals 16 residues.

The chain couples TRBV5-1 to TRBJ2-3; a weak D match, TRBD1 (5 bases). Per the germline V gene, CDR1 is SGHRS and CDR2 is YFSETQ. V was trimmed by 0 bases and J by 14 bases, leaving 25 bases between them. There are 16 residues in the CDR3. CDR3 residues: CASSLGQKFGYRYAYF. The DNA for the CDR3 is TGCGCCAGCAGCTTGGGACAGAAGTTCGGGTACAGATACGCGTATTTT. The entire variable domain, with the rest obtained from reference TRBV5-1 and TRBJ2-3, is as follows: KAGVTQTPRYLIKTRGQQVTLSCSPISGHRSVSWYQQTPGQGLQFLFEYFSETQRNKGNFPGRFSGRQFSNSRSEMNVSTLELGDSALYLCASSLGQKFGYRYAYFGPGTRLTVL.

The chain carries TRBV27 and TRBJ2-3; 7 positions match TRBD2. The CDR3 is made up of 15 amino acids. CDR1 MNHEY and CDR2 SMNVEV come from the germline V gene (reference sequence). The trim removed 2 bases at V and 2 bases at J, leaving 4 bases unmatched. CDR3: CASSLQGTITDTQYF. CDR3 bases: TGTGCCAGCAGTTTACAAGGGACTATCACAGATACGCAGTATTTT.

The J gene is TRBJ2-1, the V gene TRBV20-1; a weak D match, TRBD1 (5 bases). Germline CDR1 reads DFQATT; CDR2 reads SNEGSKA (reference sequence). The CDR3 extends over 11 amino acids. V was shortened by 6 bases and J by 6 bases, with 9 bases between the two germline ends. The CDR3, as DNA: TGCAGTGCAGGGGCCGCCAATGAGCAGTTCTTC. Its translation is CSAGAANEQFF.

This chain joins TRBV10-2 and TRBJ2-1; D is unresolved. Germline CDR1 reads WSHSY; CDR2 reads SAAADI. The length of the CDR3 is 12 residues. V shed 4 bases and J shed 10 bases, with 11 bases lying between them. CDR3 nucleotides: TGCGCCAGCAGTGGTGCGACCCGGGAGCAGTTCTTC. Translating gives CASSGATREQFF.

This clonotype is a singleton in its sample. The V and J genes are TRBV25-1 and TRBJ1-5; D is unresolved. The V end lost 3 bases, the J end lost 5 bases, and 8 bases lay between the germline ends. The CDR3 has 13 residues. In germline, CDR1 is MGHDK, CDR2 SYGVNS. The CDR3 loop is CASSEGYYQPQHF. As DNA, the CDR3 is TGTGCCAGCAGTGAGGGTTACTATCAGCCCCAGCATTTT.

This clonotype was picked up one time. The rearrangement joins TRBV6-6 to TRBJ2-3, with D maybe TRBD1 (7 bases). CDR3 size: 15 residues. V was clipped by 6 bases and J by 6 bases, with 19 bases between them. Looked up from germline, CDR1 is MNHNY and CDR2 is SVGAGI (reference sequence). CDR3 loop: CASRLGGFRGDTQYF. The CDR3 nucleotides are TGTGCCAGCAGGTTGGGGGGCTTCAGGGGGGATACGCAGTATTTT.

This clonotype came up a few times. V usage is TRBV7-9 and J usage is TRBJ2-1; D is unresolved. The length of the CDR3 is 15 residues. Germline V lookup: CDR1 SEHNR, CDR2 FQNEAQ (reference sequence). Deletions cut 5 bases from V and 0 bases from J, with 11 bases between. CDR3 loop: CASSRHWDSYNEQFF. CDR3 nucleotides: TGTGCCAGCAGCCGACACTGGGACTCCTACAATGAGCAGTTCTTC.

The chain employs TRBV20-1 and TRBJ2-1; 7 positions agree with TRBD1. With 0 bases clipped from V and 8 bases from J, the junction kept 10 bases outside the gene matches. Germline V gene sequence: CDR1 DFQATT, CDR2 SNEGSKA (reference sequence). The CDR3 contains 15 residues. CDR3 in DNA: TGCAGTGCTAGAGATGCGAGACAGGGATCGGATGAGCAGTTCTTC. This encodes CSARDARQGSDEQFF.

The rearrangement joins TRBV14 to TRBJ2-2, with TRBD2 identical over 7 bases. The germline V gene encodes CDR1 SGHDN and CDR2 FVKESK. The CDR3 extends over 15 amino acids. The trim removed 4 bases at V and 2 bases at J, leaving 4 bases unmatched. CDR3 nucleotide sequence: TGTGCCAGCAGCCGAGCGGGACTAAACACCGGGGAGCTGTTTTTT. Protein: CASSRAGLNTGELFF.

This clonotype was detected a few times. The rearrangement uses TRBV2 and TRBJ2-7; 7 nucleotides align to TRBD2. Trimming took 0 bases from V and 5 from J; bases not matched to a gene: 10. CDR1 SNHLY and CDR2 FYNNEI come from the germline V gene. The CDR3 has 16 residues. The CDR3 bases are TGTGCCAGCAGTGAAGCCGGCGGGACTATCACAAACGAGCAGTACTTC. Residues: CASSEAGGTITNEQYF.

The V and J genes are TRBV7-2 and TRBJ2-1, with 11 bases fitting TRBD2. Germline-derived CDR1 and CDR2 are SGHTA and FQGNSA. The CDR3 length is 15 residues. The J segment lost 7 bases and the V segment lost 1 base, leaving 3 bases of the junction unmatched. The CDR3 region is CASSLVAGGGNEQFF. For the CDR3, the DNA is TGTGCCAGCAGCTTAGTAGCGGGAGGGGGGAATGAGCAGTTCTTC.

This clonotype has a handful of counts. The chain joins TRBV7-3 to TRBJ1-2; 8 bases align to TRBD1. Germline-derived CDR1 and CDR2 are SGHTA and FQGTGA. Losses at the gene ends were 6 bases for V and 6 bases for J; bases not matched to a gene: 12. The CDR3 contains 15 residues. In DNA, the CDR3 is TGTGCCAGCAGACCGGGACAGGCCCCTCAGCATGGCTACACCTTC. Translated, it gives CASRPGQAPQHGYTF.

V is TRBV29-1 and J is TRBJ1-2; no reliable D call. With 5 bases removed from V and 4 bases from J, the gap between germline ends came to 14 bases. The germline gives CDR1 SQVTM, CDR2 ANQGSEA. The CDR3 consists of 13 residues. CDR3 loop: CSVPSSSGYGYTF. The CDR3 DNA follows: TGCAGCGTTCCTTCTAGCTCCGGCTATGGCTACACCTTC. The entire variable domain, with the rest obtained from reference TRBV29-1 and TRBJ1-2, is as follows: SAVISQKPSRDICQRGTSLTIQCQVDSQVTMMFWYRQQPGQSLTLIATANQGSEATYESGFVIDKFPISRPNLTFSTLTVSNMSPEDSSIYLCSVPSSSGYGYTFGSGTRLTVV.

Only a few counts were recorded for this clonotype. The chain combines TRBV29-1 with TRBJ2-1; a weak D match, TRBD1 (6 bases). Germline V gives CDR1 SQVTM, CDR2 ANQGSEA. CDR3 length: 14 residues. The CDR3 loop reads CSYSPAGRGDEQFF. The CDR3 bases are TGCAGTTATTCTCCCGCCGGCAGGGGCGACGAGCAGTTCTTC.

The CDR3 protein is CAISEQRGQVGNEQFF. The CDR3 DNA follows: TGTGCCATCAGCGAGCAAAGGGGACAAGTGGGCAATGAGCAGTTCTTC. The gene calls are TRBV10-3 and TRBJ2-1, with a tentative D call TRBD1 (6 bases). The length of the CDR3 is 16 residues. CDR1 ENHRY and CDR2 SYGVKD come from the germline V gene. V gave up 6 bases and J gave up 6 bases, with 21 bases separating them.

The chain carries TRBV20-1 and TRBJ2-7; no clear D gene. This CDR3 spans 12 amino acids. Trimming removed 3 bases from V and 6 bases from J, with 12 bases in between. Germline V CDR1 and CDR2: DFQATT, SNEGSKA (reference sequence). The DNA for the CDR3 is TGCAGTGCTAGGGGATTGGGGTTCGAGCAGTACTTC. Translating gives CSARGLGFEQYF.

The chain carries TRBV29-1 and TRBJ1-4, with 7 bases fitting TRBD1. The germline V gene has CDR1 SQVTM and CDR2 ANQGSEA. V was clipped by 6 bases and J by 7 bases; unmatched bases: 8. The CDR3 consists of 13 residues. This CDR3 is CSVTGLEGEKLFF. The CDR3 bases are TGCAGCGTGACAGGGTTAGAGGGTGAAAAACTGTTTTTT.